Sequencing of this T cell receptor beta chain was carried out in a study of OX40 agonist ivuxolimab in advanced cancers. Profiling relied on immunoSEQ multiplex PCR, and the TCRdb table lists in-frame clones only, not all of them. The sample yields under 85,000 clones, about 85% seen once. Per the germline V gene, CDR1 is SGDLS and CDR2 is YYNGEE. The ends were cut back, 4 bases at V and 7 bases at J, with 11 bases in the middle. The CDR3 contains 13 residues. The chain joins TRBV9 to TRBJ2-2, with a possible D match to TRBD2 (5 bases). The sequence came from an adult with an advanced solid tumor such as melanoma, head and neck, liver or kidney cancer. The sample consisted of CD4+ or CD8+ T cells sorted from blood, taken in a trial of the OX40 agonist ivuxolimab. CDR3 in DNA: TGTGCCAGCAGCCCCGTGGGGAGCGGGGAGCTGTTTTTT. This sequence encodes CASSPVGSGELFF.